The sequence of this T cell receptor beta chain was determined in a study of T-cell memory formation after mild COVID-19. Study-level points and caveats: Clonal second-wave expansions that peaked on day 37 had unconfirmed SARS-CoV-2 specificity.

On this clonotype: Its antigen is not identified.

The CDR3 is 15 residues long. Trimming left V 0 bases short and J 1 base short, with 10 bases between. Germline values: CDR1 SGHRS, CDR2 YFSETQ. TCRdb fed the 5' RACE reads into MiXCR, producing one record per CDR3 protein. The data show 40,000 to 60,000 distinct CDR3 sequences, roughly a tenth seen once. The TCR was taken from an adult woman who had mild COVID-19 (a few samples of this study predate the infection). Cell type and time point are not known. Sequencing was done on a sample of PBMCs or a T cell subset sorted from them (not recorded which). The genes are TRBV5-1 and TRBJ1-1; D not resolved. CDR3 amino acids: CASSLAGSGNTEAFF. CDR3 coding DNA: TGCGCCAGCAGCTTGGCCGGGTCGGGGAACACTGAAGCTTTCTTT.